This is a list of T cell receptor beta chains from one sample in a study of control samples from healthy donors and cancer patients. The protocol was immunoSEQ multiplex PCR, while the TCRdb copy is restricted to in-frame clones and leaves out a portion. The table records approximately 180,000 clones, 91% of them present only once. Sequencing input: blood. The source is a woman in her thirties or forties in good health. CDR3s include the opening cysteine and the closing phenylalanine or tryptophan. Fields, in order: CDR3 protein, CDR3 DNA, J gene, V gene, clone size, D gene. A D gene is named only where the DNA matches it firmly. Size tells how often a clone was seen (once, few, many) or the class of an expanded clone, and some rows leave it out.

CASSKAEAGARQYF	TGTGCCAGCAGCAAAGCGGAGGCGGGGGCTAGGCAGTACTTC	TRBJ2-7	TRBV21-1	once	-
CASSLKNRQGRTYNEQFF	TGTGCCAGCAGCTTAAAAAATAGACAGGGAAGGACCTACAATGAGCAGTTCTTC	TRBJ2-1	TRBV11-2	-	TRBD1
CATSDRTSGLDTGELFF	TGTGCCACCAGTGATCGGACTAGCGGGCTAGACACCGGGGAGCTGTTTTTT	TRBJ2-2	TRBV24-1	-	TRBD2
CASSPPGHNYEQYF	TGTGCCAGCAGCCCTCCTGGACATAACTACGAGCAGTACTTC	TRBJ2-7	TRBV13	-	-
CASSPGTSGGIYEQYF	TGTGCCAGCAGCCCCGGGACTAGCGGGGGGATCTACGAGCAGTACTTC	TRBJ2-7	TRBV11-3	-	TRBD2
CASRQGLGSPLHF	TGTGCCAGCAGGCAGGGGCTAGGTTCACCCCTCCACTTT	TRBJ1-6	TRBV6-4	-	-
CASSFGQGYTEAFF	TGTGCCAGCAGCTTCGGACAGGGGTACACTGAAGCTTTCTTT	TRBJ1-1	TRBV7-2	-	TRBD1
CASSVARTGASTDTQYF	TGTGCCAGCAGCGTAGCCAGGACAGGGGCTAGCACAGATACGCAGTATTTT	TRBJ2-3	TRBV9	-	TRBD1
CASSDGDTEAFF	TGTGCCAGCAGCGACGGGGACACTGAAGCTTTCTTT	TRBJ1-1	TRBV2	-	-
CASSSGLTSKETQYF	TGCGCCAGCAGCTCAGGATTGACTAGCAAAGAGACCCAGTACTTC	TRBJ2-5	TRBV5-1	-	TRBD2
CASSLGTGGNQETQYF	TGCGCCAGCAGCCTAGGGACAGGGGGAAACCAAGAGACCCAGTACTTC	TRBJ2-5	TRBV5-1	-	TRBD1
CASSLSPGTGHYEQYF	TGTGCCAGCAGTTTATCGCCCGGGACAGGACACTACGAGCAGTACTTC	TRBJ2-7	TRBV27	-	TRBD1
CASSPTRQATDTQYF	TGTGCCAGCAGCCCCACCCGACAGGCCACAGATACGCAGTATTTT	TRBJ2-3	TRBV5-5	-	-
CASSEAGVSNQPQHF	TGTGCCAGCAGTGAAGCCGGGGTTAGCAATCAGCCCCAGCATTTT	TRBJ1-5	TRBV6-1	-	-
CASRAGTSGEQYF	TGTGCCAGCAGAGCGGGAACTAGCGGGGAGCAGTACTTC	TRBJ2-7	TRBV5-6	-	TRBD2
CASSSTWPILIYSNQPQHF	TGTGCCAGCAGTTCAACATGGCCTATTCTGATTTATAGCAATCAGCCCCAGCATTTT	TRBJ1-5	TRBV7-6	once	-
CSASSVGQPQHF	TGCAGTGCTAGTAGTGTCGGCCAGCCCCAGCATTTT	TRBJ1-5	TRBV20-1	-	-